The clone carrying this TCR beta chain was counted ten times or more. Its specificity is not known. Samples came from axillary lymph nodes draining the breast cancer. The data originate from a study of breast tumors, draining lymph nodes, adjacent tissues. Study observations and caveats: Luminal-like breast cancer showed significantly greater tumor-nontumor repertoire similarity than basal-like breast cancer did. That most tumor T cells come from lymph nodes remained unproven. Tumor repertoires ranked between lymph nodes and nontumor tissue in diversity, with V and J gene preferences.

Via MiXCR, TCRdb re-called the multiplex PCR reads, giving one row per CDR3 protein. Among roughly 120,000 distinct CDR3 sequences, just under 20% were seen once, and the ten largest hold about 3.7%. From germline, CDR1 is MNHNS and CDR2 SASEGT. V lost 4 bases and J lost 5, with 12 bases in between. The CDR3 contains 14 residues. Source material: axillary lymph node tissue. The origin of this receptor is a female donor with breast cancer. Some clones in this sample may be carry-over from other donors' samples. The chain recombines TRBV6-1 with TRBJ1-5; D not resolved. CDR3: CASSGDGLYQPQHF. In DNA form, the CDR3 reads TGTGCCAGCAGTGGAGACGGCCTATATCAGCCCCAGCATTTT.